This TCR beta chain was obtained from a study of T-cell reconstitution after alpha-beta-depleted transplantation in children. As it was prepared, the TCRbeta library received unique molecular identifiers. Each CDR3 protein gets one entry after TCRdb re-called the PCR reads with MiXCR. The sample contains about 610,000 distinct CDR3 sequences, roughly a tenth of which appear only once. This clonotype was seen more than once but under ten times. Trimming took 1 base from V and 8 from J; bases not matched to a gene: 4. CDR1 and CDR2 (germline): SGHAT, FQNNGV. The CDR3 consists of 13 residues. The sequences come from PBMCs from the stem cell graft donor, collected from the stem cell graft. The chain employs TRBV11-2 and TRBJ1-2, with 7 positions matching TRBD1. The origin of this receptor is a human donor who donated a stem cell graft to a child with acute myeloid leukemia. CDR3 nucleotide sequence: TGTGCCAGCAGCTTAGGGGACAGCGAAGGCTACACCTTC. This translates into CASSLGDSEGYTF.